This is a list of T cell receptor beta chains from one sample in a study of cytomegalovirus exposure and HLA in healthy donors. Clones were sequenced by immunoSEQ multiplex PCR, and TCRdb holds only the in-frame ones, with some missing. The table has some 150,000 clones, approximately 80% seen once. Material for sequencing was PBMCs. The receptors were gathered from a man aged 30 to 45 in good health and CMV-seropositive. Both conserved end residues are part of each CDR3. D genes are given only for firm matches. Clone size is given for some rows only: seen once, a few or many times, or a class if the clone is expanded.

V	size	J	D	DNA	CDR3
TRBV7-8	-	TRBJ2-3	TRBD1	TGTGCCAGCAGCACACTAGCGGACAGGGGGGCAGATACGCAGTATTTT	CASSTLADRGADTQYF
TRBV7-9	-	TRBJ2-7	TRBD2	TGTGCCAGCAGATCAGCGGGAGTGAGCTCCTACGAGCAGTACTTC	CASRSAGVSSYEQYF
TRBV5-1	-	TRBJ2-3	-	TGCGCCAGCAGCTCGGGACTGGAGACAGATACGCAGTATTTT	CASSSGLETDTQYF
TRBV7-9	-	TRBJ1-2	TRBD1	TGTGCCAGCAGCAGCTCGGACAGGGTTAACTATGGCTACACCTTC	CASSSSDRVNYGYTF
TRBV19	-	TRBJ2-7	TRBD2	TGTGCCAGTAGCGATGGACTAGCGGGGGCCTACGAGCAGTACTTC	CASSDGLAGAYEQYF
TRBV30	-	TRBJ2-2	-	TGTGCCTGGAGCCCGTCGGCGGGAATCGCCGGGGAGCTGTTTTTT	CAWSPSAGIAGELFF
TRBV10-3	-	TRBJ2-5	TRBD2	TGTGCCATCAGTGCCCCCTCAGCGGGAATAGAGACCCAGTACTTC	CAISAPSAGIETQYF
TRBV19	once	TRBJ1-2	-	TGTGCCAGTAGTATAGATCTCTGGCTCTATGGCTACACCTTC	CASSIDLWLYGYTF
TRBV13	-	TRBJ2-7	-	TGTGCCAGCAGCTTCACAGGAGCCTACGAGCAGTACTTC	CASSFTGAYEQYF
TRBV7-9	-	TRBJ2-7	TRBD1	TGTGCCAGCAGCTTTGACGGGACAGGCATTCGCGAGCAGTACTTC	CASSFDGTGIREQYF
TRBV25-1	few	TRBJ1-1	-	TGTGCCAGCAGTGAATTTGGACTGATGAACACTGAAGCTTTCTTT	CASSEFGLMNTEAFF
TRBV5-4	-	TRBJ1-2	TRBD1	TGTGCCAGCAGCTGGGGACAGGGCGAACGGGGCTACACCTTC	CASSWGQGERGYTF
TRBV19	-	TRBJ2-3	TRBD1	TGTGCCAGTAGTCGCATCGGACAGGGGCCTAGCACAGATACGCAGTATTTT	CASSRIGQGPSTDTQYF
TRBV19	-	TRBJ1-5	-	TGTGCCAGTAGTATGTGGACTGCGTCGAATCAGCCCCAGCATTTT	CASSMWTASNQPQHF
TRBV19	-	TRBJ1-1	TRBD1	TGTGCCAGTAGTATCCAGGGGGCGAACACTGAAGCTTTCTTT	CASSIQGANTEAFF
TRBV9	-	TRBJ2-2	TRBD1	TGTGCCAGCAGCGTAGGGTCGACAGGGGGTAGCACCGGGGAGCTGTTTTTT	CASSVGSTGGSTGELFF
TRBV27	once	TRBJ2-1	-	TGTGCCAGCAGTTCACCCCTCGAGCGGCTCACCTACAATGAGCAGTTCTTC	CASSSPLERLTYNEQFF
TRBV5-1	few	TRBJ2-3	-	TGCGCCAGCAGCTTGGCATCTCGGGTGACGGGCACAGATACGCAGTATTTT	CASSLASRVTGTDTQYF
TRBV10-3	-	TRBJ1-1	-	TGTGCCATCAGCAGGACAGCCCAGAACACTGAAGCTTTCTTT	CAISRTAQNTEAFF
TRBV28	-	TRBJ1-4	-	TGTGCCAGCCAGGTACATGCAACTAATGAAAAACTGTTTTTT	CASQVHATNEKLFF
TRBV28	-	TRBJ2-3	-	TGTGCCAGCAGTCTACAGGGTAGACCAGATACGCAGTATTTT	CASSLQGRPDTQYF
TRBV5-6	once	TRBJ1-2	-	TGTGCCAGCAGCTTTAGCCCCAAGGGCGAGGGTAACTATGGCTACACCTTC	CASSFSPKGEGNYGYTF
TRBV5-1	-	TRBJ2-1	-	TGCGCCAGCAGCTTACCCGGCAATGAGCAGTTCTTC	CASSLPGNEQFF
TRBV19	-	TRBJ2-7	TRBD2	TGTGCCAGTAGCCCCGGACTAGCGGGAGCCTACGAGCAGTACTTC	CASSPGLAGAYEQYF
TRBV15	-	TRBJ1-1	-	TGTGCCACCAGCAGAGATAGAGCTAAAGCTTTCTTT	CATSRDRAKAFF
TRBV14	-	TRBJ2-3	-	TGTGCCAGCAGCCAAGGGGCGTGGGCGAGACAATACACAGATACGCAGTATTTT	CASSQGAWARQYTDTQYF
TRBV19	-	TRBJ1-2	TRBD1	TGTGCCAGTAGTAGCCCTGGGACAGGGGGCTCAATCAACTATGGCTACACCTTC	CASSSPGTGGSINYGYTF
TRBV6-1	-	TRBJ2-1	TRBD2	TGTGCCAGCAGTGTCCGGACTAGCGGGGTCGGTGAGCAGTTCTTC	CASSVRTSGVGEQFF
TRBV27	-	TRBJ2-7	TRBD1	TGTGCCAGCAGTACCGGGACAGGGGTCTACGAGCAGTACTTC	CASSTGTGVYEQYF
TRBV5-1	-	TRBJ2-7	TRBD2	TGCGCCAGCAGAACCATAAGCGGGAGTCAAAACGAGCAGTACTTC	CASRTISGSQNEQYF
TRBV9	-	TRBJ2-1	-	TGTGCCAGCAGCGTAGGGAAGTTCGGGGAGCAGTTCTTC	CASSVGKFGEQFF
TRBV13	-	TRBJ2-1	-	TGTGCGAGCCGAGGGTCATCCGACTACAATGAGCAGTTCTTC	CASRGSSDYNEQFF
TRBV29-1	-	TRBJ2-3	TRBD2	TGCAGCGTTGGCGGGGGTAGCGGGTGGCGCACAGATACGCAGTATTTT	CSVGGGSGWRTDTQYF
TRBV6-5	-	TRBJ2-7	TRBD2	TGTGCCAGCAGTTACCTAGCGGGAGGGCCCTCCTACGAGCAGTACTTC	CASSYLAGGPSYEQYF
TRBV28	-	TRBJ2-1	-	TGTGCCAGCAGTTTTTCAGGGAAATTTTACAATGAGCAGTTCTTC	CASSFSGKFYNEQFF
TRBV5-1	-	TRBJ2-7	-	TGCGCCAGCAGCCTGACAGGTCCCTACGAGCAGTACTTC	CASSLTGPYEQYF
TRBV4-2	-	TRBJ2-3	TRBD1	TGTGCCAGCAGCCACCAGGGGGTAGGGGTCGATACCGATACGCAGTATTTT	CASSHQGVGVDTDTQYF
TRBV6-5	-	TRBJ1-2	TRBD1	TGTGCCAGCAGCCCGGACAGGGGGGACTATGGCTACACCTTC	CASSPDRGDYGYTF
TRBV9	-	TRBJ2-1	-	TGTGCCAGCAGCGTATCCGGGAGAGTGGATAATGAGCAGTTCTTC	CASSVSGRVDNEQFF
TRBV5-6	-	TRBJ1-3	-	TGTGCCAGCAGCGACAGGAGAAGGTCTGGAAACACCATATATTTT	CASSDRRRSGNTIYF
TRBV6-1	-	TRBJ2-7	-	TGTGCCAGCAGTGAAGCGCTCGCGGCGGATAACGAGCAGTACTTC	CASSEALAADNEQYF
TRBV2	-	TRBJ2-2	TRBD1	TGTGCCAGCAGCCGGGACAGGGTCGATACCGGGGAGCTGTTTTTT	CASSRDRVDTGELFF
TRBV7-8	-	TRBJ2-5	TRBD1	TGTGCCAGCAGCCTAAGGGGCGACAGGGCCGGCGGGGAGACCCAGTACTTC	CASSLRGDRAGGETQYF
TRBV28	-	TRBJ2-5	TRBD2	TGTGCCAGCAGTCACTCTAGCGGGGGGCAAGAGACCCAGTACTTC	CASSHSSGGQETQYF